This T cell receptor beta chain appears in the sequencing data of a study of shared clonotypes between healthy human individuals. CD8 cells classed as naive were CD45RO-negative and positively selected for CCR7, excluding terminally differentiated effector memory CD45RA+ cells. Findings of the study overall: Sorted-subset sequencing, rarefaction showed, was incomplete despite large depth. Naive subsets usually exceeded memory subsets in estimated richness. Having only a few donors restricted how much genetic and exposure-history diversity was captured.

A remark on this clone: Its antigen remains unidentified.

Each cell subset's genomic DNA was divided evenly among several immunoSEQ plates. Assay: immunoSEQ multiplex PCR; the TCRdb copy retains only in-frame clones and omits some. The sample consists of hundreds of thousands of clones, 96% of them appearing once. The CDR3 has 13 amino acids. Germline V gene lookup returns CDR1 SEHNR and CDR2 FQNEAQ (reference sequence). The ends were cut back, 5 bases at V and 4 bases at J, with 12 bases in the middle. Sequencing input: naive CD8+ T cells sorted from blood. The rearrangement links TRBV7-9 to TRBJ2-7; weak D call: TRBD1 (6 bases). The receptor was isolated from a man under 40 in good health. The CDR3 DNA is TGTGCCAGCAGCCCCGGACAGACATACGAGCAGTACTTC. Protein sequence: CASSPGQTYEQYF.